This T cell receptor beta chain was recorded in a study of blood T cell repertoires in COVID-19. Looking at the study overall: Acute and convalescent COVID-19 specimens originated in the United States, Italy and Spain. Sample material is recorded as cDNA or gDNA derived from T cells, B-cell-depleted T cells, or PBMCs.

The table came from immunoSEQ multiplex PCR; TCRdb's copy has only in-frame clones and leaves some out. The table has around 250,000 clones, around 89% seen once. Clinical history reported by participants formed the basis on which cohorts were assigned. The CDR3 runs 11 residues. Germline CDR1 and CDR2: SQVTM and ANQGSEA. With regard to this clone: This specimen includes other DNA sequences encoding the same CDR3.

Sequenced: PBMCs or T cells enriched from blood (not recorded which). This chain joins TRBV29-1 and TRBJ1-1; D gene unclear. The TCR sequence derives from a woman aged 25 to 39 who had recovered from COVID-19. CDR3 bases: TGCAGTTCCCACACGAACACTGAAGCTTTCTTT. It translates to CSSHTNTEAFF.